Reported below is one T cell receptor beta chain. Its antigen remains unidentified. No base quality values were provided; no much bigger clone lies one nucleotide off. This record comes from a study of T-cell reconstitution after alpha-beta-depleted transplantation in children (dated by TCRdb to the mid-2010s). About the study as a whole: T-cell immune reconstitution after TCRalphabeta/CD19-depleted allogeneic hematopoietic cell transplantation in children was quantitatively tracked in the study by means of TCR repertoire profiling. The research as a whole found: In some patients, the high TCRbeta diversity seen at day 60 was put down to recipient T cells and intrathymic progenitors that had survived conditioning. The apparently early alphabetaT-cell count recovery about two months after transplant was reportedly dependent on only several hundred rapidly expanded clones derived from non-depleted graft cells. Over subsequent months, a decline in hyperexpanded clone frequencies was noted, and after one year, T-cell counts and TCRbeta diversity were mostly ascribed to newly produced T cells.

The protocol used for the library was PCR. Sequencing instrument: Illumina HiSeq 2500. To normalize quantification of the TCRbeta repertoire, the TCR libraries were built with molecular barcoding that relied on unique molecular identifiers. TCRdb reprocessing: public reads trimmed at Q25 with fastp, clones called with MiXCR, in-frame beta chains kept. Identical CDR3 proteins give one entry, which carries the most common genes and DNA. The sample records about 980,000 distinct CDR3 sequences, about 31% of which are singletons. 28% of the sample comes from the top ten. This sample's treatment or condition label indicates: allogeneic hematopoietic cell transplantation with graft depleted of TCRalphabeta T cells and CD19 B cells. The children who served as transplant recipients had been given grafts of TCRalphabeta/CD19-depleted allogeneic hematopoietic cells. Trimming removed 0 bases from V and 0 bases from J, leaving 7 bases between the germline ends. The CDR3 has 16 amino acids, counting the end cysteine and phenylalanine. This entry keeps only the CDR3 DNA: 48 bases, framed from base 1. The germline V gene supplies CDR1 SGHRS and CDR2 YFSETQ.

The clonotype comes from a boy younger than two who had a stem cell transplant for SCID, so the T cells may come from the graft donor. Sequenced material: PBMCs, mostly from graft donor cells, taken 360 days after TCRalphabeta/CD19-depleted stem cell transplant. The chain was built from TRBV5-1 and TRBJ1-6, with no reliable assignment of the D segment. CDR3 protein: CASSLAASSYNSPLHF. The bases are TGCGCCAGCAGCTTGGCGGCGAGCTCCTATAATTCACCCCTCCACTTT.